This T cell receptor beta chain is from a study of T cells in Graves' hyperthyroidism and ophthalmopathy. The study, taken as a whole, reports: In the analysis, a 13 V-J model separated ophthalmopathy from stable hyperthyroidism.

The source material, RNA transcripts, was used to amplify TCR beta CDR3 regions. Carried out on the TCR CDR3, a first-round RT-PCR used the HTBI primer set. MiXCR, applied by TCRdb to the multiplex PCR reads, yields one record per CDR3 protein. The repertoire includes 350,000 or so distinct CDR3 sequences, about a sixth of them detected once, and 30% to 35% sits in the top ten. As regards this clonotype: What it binds is unknown.

The clonotype comes from a woman in her thirties with Graves' hyperthyroidism that later progressed to Graves' ophthalmopathy. The sample comprised blood.

The CDR3 DNA is TGCGCCAGCAGCCAAGAGGGACAGGGGTTACAAGATACGCAGCATTTT. It encodes CASSQEGQGLQDTQHF. The chain combines TRBV4-1 with TRBJ2-3; TRBD1 agrees at 10 bases. The J call is uncertain, as TRBJ1-5 better fits the DNA end. This CDR3 is 16 amino acids long. Germline lookup yields CDR1 MGHRA and CDR2 YSYEKL.